One T cell receptor beta chain is described in this entry. Its antigen is as yet unknown. The CDR3 is 13 amino acids. The V gene's germline CDR1 is SGHDT and CDR2 YYEEEE. The V gene lost 4 bases and the J gene lost 5 bases, with 10 bases spanning the gap. The sample is drawn from a study of PD-1 blockade in classical Hodgkin lymphoma. Overall study: Intravenous nivolumab at 3 mg/kg was given to patients every 2 weeks. Study-wide findings and caveats: While CD8+ TCR diversity did not rise significantly by C4D1, CD4+ TCR diversity did.

The protocol was immunoSEQ multiplex PCR, while the TCRdb copy is restricted to in-frame clones and leaves out a portion. The sample lists about 24,000 clones; about 80% were seen once. Time point indicated: cycle 4 day 1 (C4D1), after around six weeks of nivolumab. No patient escaped relapse after autologous stem cell transplantation, and brentuximab vedotin exposure varied. The sample was peripheral blood mononuclear cells (PBMCs), taken before the fourth cycle of nivolumab. The sequence was collected from a human donor with classical Hodgkin lymphoma. V is TRBV5-6 and J is TRBJ1-5; D unresolved. As DNA, the CDR3 is TGTGCCAGCAGCACAGACCCGGATCAGCCCCAGCATTTT. Its protein is CASSTDPDQPQHF.